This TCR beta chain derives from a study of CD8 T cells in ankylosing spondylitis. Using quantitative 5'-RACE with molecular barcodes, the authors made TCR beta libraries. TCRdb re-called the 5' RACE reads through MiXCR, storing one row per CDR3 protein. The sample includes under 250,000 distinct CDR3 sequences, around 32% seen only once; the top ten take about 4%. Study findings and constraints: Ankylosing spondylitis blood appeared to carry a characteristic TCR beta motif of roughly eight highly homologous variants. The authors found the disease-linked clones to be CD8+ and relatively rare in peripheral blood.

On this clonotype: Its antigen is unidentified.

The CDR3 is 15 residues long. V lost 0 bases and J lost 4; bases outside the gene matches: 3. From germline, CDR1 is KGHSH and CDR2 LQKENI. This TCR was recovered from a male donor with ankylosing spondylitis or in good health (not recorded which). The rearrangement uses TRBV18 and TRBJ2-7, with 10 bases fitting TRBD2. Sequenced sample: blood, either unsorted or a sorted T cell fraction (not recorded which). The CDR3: CASSPPIAGGYEQYF. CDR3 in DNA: TGTGCCAGCTCACCACCCATAGCGGGGGGATACGAGCAGTACTTC.